The TCR beta chain described here comes from a study of T cells in Graves' hyperthyroidism and ophthalmopathy. Notes on the study in general: Most clonotypes expanded in thyroid above 0.001 were likewise present in blood.

Exclusions: uncontrolled infection, other autoimmune disease, pregnancy, lactation. Diagnoses rested on clinical symptoms, serum thyroxine and TRAb, thyroid ultrasound and orbital computed tomography. There were TCR beta CDR3 regions amplified from RNA transcripts. The HTBI primer set was used in a first-round RT-PCR of the TCR CDR3. TCRdb analysed the multiplex PCR reads with MiXCR anew, one entry per CDR3 protein. The sample lists approximately 530,000 distinct CDR3 sequences, 20% occurring once. Trimming removed 8 bases from V and 1 base from J; junction bases left unmatched: 9. The germline CDR1 and CDR2 sequences are MDHEN and SYDVKM. This CDR3 is built from 15 residues. Worth noting for this clonotype: The antigen is not known. This may stem from a read error, because a much larger clone lies one nucleotide away.

The sequencing input was blood. The sequence derives from a man aged 40-50 years with Graves' ophthalmopathy. The V and J genes are TRBV28 and TRBJ2-3; 7 bases align to TRBD2. The CDR3 DNA is TGTGCCAGCGGGGGAGCGGGAACCGGCACAGATACGCAGTATTTT. It specifies CASGGAGTGTDTQYF. The full variable domain, rest sourced from reference TRBV28 and TRBJ2-3, is DVKVTQSSRYLVKRTGEKVFLECVQDMDHENMFWYRQDPGLGLRLIYFSYDVKMKEKGDIPEGYSVSREKKERFSLILESASTNQTSMYLCASGGAGTGTDTQYFGPGTRLTVL.